This T cell receptor (beta chain) was sequenced during a study of blood T cell repertoires in COVID-19. Turning to the study itself: The United States, Italy and Spain provided the acute and convalescent COVID-19 samples.

The CDR3 length is 14 residues. The ends were cut back, 3 bases at V and 4 bases at J, with 10 bases in the middle. CDR1 MNHEY and CDR2 SMNVEV come from the germline V gene (reference sequence). Per the authors' pipeline: For nucleated cells, counts were estimated from reference gene primer amplification. Assay used: immunoSEQ multiplex PCR; TCRdb lists only in-frame clones, some missing. V, J and clone size reflect that table, while D and trimming were determined from the DNA. The sample shows under 250,000 clones, over 70% of them seen only once. The V call is TRBV27, the J call TRBJ1-5; D is possibly TRBD1 (5 bases). The material sequenced was peripheral blood. This sequence originates from a woman in her 70s with acute or convalescent COVID-19. The CDR3 is CASSLFGGNQPQHF. CDR3 nucleotides: TGTGCCAGCAGTTTGTTCGGGGGGAATCAGCCCCAGCATTTT.